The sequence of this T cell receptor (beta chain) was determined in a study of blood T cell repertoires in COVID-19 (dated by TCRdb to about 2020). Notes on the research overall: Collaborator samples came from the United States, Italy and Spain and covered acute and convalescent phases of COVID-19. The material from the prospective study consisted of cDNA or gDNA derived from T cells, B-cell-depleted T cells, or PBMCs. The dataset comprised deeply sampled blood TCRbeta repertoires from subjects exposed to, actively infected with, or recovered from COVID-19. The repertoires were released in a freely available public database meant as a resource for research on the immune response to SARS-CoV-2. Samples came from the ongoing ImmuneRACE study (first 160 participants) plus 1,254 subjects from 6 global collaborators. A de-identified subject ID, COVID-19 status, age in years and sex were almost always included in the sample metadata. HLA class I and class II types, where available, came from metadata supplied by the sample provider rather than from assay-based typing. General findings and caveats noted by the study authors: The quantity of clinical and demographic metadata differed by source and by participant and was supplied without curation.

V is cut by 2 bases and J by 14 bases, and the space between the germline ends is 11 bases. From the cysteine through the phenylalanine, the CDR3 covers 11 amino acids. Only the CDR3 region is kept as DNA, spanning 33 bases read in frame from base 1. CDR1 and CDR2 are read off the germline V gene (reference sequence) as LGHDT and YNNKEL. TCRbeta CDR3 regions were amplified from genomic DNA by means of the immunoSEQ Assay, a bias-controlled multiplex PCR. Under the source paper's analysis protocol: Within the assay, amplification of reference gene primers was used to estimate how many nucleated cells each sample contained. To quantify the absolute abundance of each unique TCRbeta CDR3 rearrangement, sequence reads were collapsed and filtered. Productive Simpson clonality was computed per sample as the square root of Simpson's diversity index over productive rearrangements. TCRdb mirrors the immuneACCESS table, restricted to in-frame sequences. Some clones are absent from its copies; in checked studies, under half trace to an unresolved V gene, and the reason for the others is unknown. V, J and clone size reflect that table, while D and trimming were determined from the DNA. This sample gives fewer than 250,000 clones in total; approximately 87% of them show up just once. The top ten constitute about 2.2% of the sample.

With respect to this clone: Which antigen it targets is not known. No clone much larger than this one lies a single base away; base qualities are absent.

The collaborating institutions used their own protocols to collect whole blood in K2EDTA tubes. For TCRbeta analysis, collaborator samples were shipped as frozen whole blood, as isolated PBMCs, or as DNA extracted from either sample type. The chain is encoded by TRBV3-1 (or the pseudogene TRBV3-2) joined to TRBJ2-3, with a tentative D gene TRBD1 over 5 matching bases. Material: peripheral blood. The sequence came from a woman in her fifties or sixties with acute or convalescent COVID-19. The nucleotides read TGTGCCAGCAGCCAACAGGGTGTTTGGTATTTT. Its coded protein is CASSQQGVWYF.